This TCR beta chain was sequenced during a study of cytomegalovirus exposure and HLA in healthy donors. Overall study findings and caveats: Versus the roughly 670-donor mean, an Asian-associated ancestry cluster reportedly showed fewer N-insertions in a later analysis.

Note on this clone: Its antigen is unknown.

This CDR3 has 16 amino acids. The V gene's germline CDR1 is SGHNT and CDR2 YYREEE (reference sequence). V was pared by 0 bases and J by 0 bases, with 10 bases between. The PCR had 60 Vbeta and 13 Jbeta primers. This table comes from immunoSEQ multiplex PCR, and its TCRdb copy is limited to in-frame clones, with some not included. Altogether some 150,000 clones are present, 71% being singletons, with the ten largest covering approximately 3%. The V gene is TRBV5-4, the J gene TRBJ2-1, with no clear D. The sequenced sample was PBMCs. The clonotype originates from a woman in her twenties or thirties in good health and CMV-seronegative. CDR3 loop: CASSLGASLSYNEQFF. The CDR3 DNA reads TGTGCCAGCAGCTTGGGGGCTTCTCTCTCCTACAATGAGCAGTTCTTC.